The 11 T cell receptor beta chains presented below share a single source sample, sequenced in a study of CD8 T cells in Susac syndrome. RNA totalling roughly 0.5 to 1 ug underwent reverse transcription with random hexamers. TCRdb analysed the immunoSEQ multiplex PCR reads with MiXCR anew, one entry per CDR3 protein. The data show 150,000 to 180,000 distinct CDR3 sequences, with about 94% seen just once and around 0.21% held by the top ten. The specimen sequenced was CD8+ T cells from PBMCs. The receptors derive from a human donor with multiple sclerosis.

The V and J genes are TRBV23-1 and TRBJ2-7, with D maybe TRBD1 (6 bases). TRBV23-1 is reported as an ORF; its role is uncertain. This CDR3 has 12 amino acids. V was pared by 7 bases and J by 9 bases, with 16 bases between. CDR3 amino acids: CASTSWGPVQYF. CDR3 in DNA: TGCGCCAGCACCTCCTGGGGGCCCGTGCAGTACTTC.

The V call is TRBV20-1, the J call TRBJ2-7; D gene ambiguous. The CDR3 contains 15 residues. Germline CDR1 reads DFQATT; CDR2 reads SNEGSKA (reference sequence). Trimming removed 1 base at V and 2 bases at J, with 15 bases between. The CDR3 sequence is CSARGPPAATYEQYF. The CDR3 DNA follows: TGCAGTGCTAGAGGCCCCCCAGCAGCTACCTACGAGCAGTACTTC.

The chain carries TRBV27 and TRBJ1-1; D not resolved. This CDR3 has 15 amino acids. Per germline, CDR1 MNHEY and CDR2 SMNVEV (reference sequence). V was cut by 4 bases and J by 3 bases, with 15 bases left in between. The CDR3 here is CASSWVNSPDTEAFF. CDR3 bases: TGTGCCAGCAGTTGGGTTAATAGTCCAGACACTGAAGCTTTCTTT.

The DNA for the CDR3 is TGTGCCAGCAGTTTATTTGGGACGCCGAGCTCCTACGAGCAGTACTTC. Residues: CASSLFGTPSSYEQYF. V gene TRBV27 combines with J gene TRBJ2-7; D assignment may be TRBD1 or TRBD2 (5 bases each). The CDR3 runs 16 residues. V was trimmed by 1 base and J by 0 bases, leaving 13 bases between them. Germline lookup yields CDR1 MNHEY and CDR2 SMNVEV (reference sequence).

This clonotype was detected a few times. One junction end does not reproduce the germline sequence, and a read error may be involved. The rearrangement joins TRBV13 to TRBJ1-2; weak D call: TRBD1 (6 bases). CDR3 size: 14 residues. The germline CDR1 and CDR2 sequences are PRHDT and FYEKMQ (reference sequence). The CDR3 sequence: CASSLSRGNYDYTF. In nucleotides, the CDR3 is TGTGCCAGCAGCTTATCGAGGGGGAACTATGACTACACCTTC.

The chain couples TRBV27 to TRBJ2-4, with 8 bases that match TRBD1. Trimming cost V 3 bases and J 1 base; bases outside gene matches: 5. The CDR3 has 16 amino acids. CDR1 MNHEY and CDR2 SMNVEV come from the germline V gene (reference sequence). The CDR3, as DNA: TGTGCCAGCAGTTTTGCCTCAGGGGGCGCCAAAAACATTCAGTACTTC. Translated: CASSFASGGAKNIQYF.

The gene calls are TRBV12-3 or TRBV12-4 and TRBJ1-4, with a tentative D call TRBD1 (6 bases). Trimming took 2 bases from V and 8 from J, leaving 12 bases between them. This CDR3 contains 14 residues. CDR3 nucleotides: TGTGCCAGCAGTTTAATAGGGGGACTGGAAAAACTGTTTTTT. It specifies CASSLIGGLEKLFF.

The chain uses TRBV27 and TRBJ1-5; TRBD1 agrees at 8 bases. Germline assignment: CDR1 MNHEY and CDR2 SMNVEV (reference sequence). The CDR3 covers 16 residues. V dropped 5 bases and J dropped 6; count of bases not matched to a gene: 12. The CDR3 bases are TGTGCCAGCAGTCCCGAAGCAGGGGGCTATCGTCAGCCCCAGCATTTT. Amino acid sequence: CASSPEAGGYRQPQHF.

The chain is built from TRBV29-1 and TRBJ2-4; 9 bases are shared with TRBD1. The V segment lost 6 bases and the J segment 1 base; nucleotides outside the gene matches: 10. Germline-derived CDR1 and CDR2 are SQVTM and ANQGSEA. This CDR3 is 16 amino acids long. The DNA for the CDR3 is TGCAGCGTACTCGGGACAGGGTATGGGGCCAAAAACATTCAGTACTTC. Translated, it gives CSVLGTGYGAKNIQYF.

The chain carries TRBV4-1 and TRBJ2-1; D gene uncertain. CDR3 size: 17 residues. In germline, CDR1 is MGHRA, CDR2 YSYEKL. Deletions cut 1 base from V and 0 bases from J, with 13 bases between. CDR3 bases: TGCGCCAGCAGCCAAGTAGCTAGGACCTCCTCCTACAATGAGCAGTTCTTC. Encoded protein: CASSQVARTSSYNEQFF.

This chain links TRBV29-1 with TRBJ1-4, with no clear D. V lost 4 bases and J lost 8, with 14 bases in between. This CDR3 has 13 amino acids. Germline V lookup: CDR1 SQVTM, CDR2 ANQGSEA. CDR3 coding DNA: TGCAGCGTTGTTACTGCCAGCTCGGAAAAACTGTTTTTT. Amino acids: CSVVTASSEKLFF.